Sequencing of this T cell receptor beta chain was carried out in a study of tumor-infiltrating lymphocytes in primary liver carcinoma. Of note for this clonotype: A read error may explain this, as a much larger clone is one base away.

Per germline, CDR1 SEHNR and CDR2 FQNEAQ (reference sequence). CDR3 size: 15 residues. Starting material of roughly 0.45 ug total RNA yielded TCR beta cDNA via a constant-region primer. Three nested multiplex PCR rounds, a slightly modified ARM-PCR, produced the libraries for TCR beta. PCR rounds one and two used TRBV1-TRBV30 forward primers with a C-beta reverse primer for around 9 cycles each. One entry per CDR3 protein results from TCRdb running MiXCR on the multiplex PCR reads. Of about 78,000 distinct CDR3 sequences in the sample, 70% to 75% are singletons; the top ten hold around 13%. Investigators took RNA and DNA out together from 20-30 mg of unsorted bulk tissue. Enrolled patients were chronically infected with HBV and treatment-naive.

This clonotype was obtained from a woman aged 60-75 years with primary liver carcinoma and hepatitis B virus infection. The J gene is TRBJ2-7, the V gene TRBV7-9; D might be TRBD2 (7 bases). Source material: liver tumor tissue from sampling region 4. This sample's subset: tumor region T4, right-lateral pole. This CDR3 reads CVSSSRRGGTYEQYF. The CDR3 nucleotides are TGTGTCAGCAGCTCCCGGAGGGGGGGCACCTACGAGCAGTACTTC.